These 7 T cell receptor beta chains share one sample of origin, sequenced in a study of blood T cell repertoires in COVID-19. TCRdb keeps only in-frame clones here, not all; method: immunoSEQ multiplex PCR. The table lists fewer than 250,000 clones, 92% of them singletons. The sample comprised peripheral blood. These receptors all come from a man aged 30 to 39 with COVID-19, enrolled during active disease.

This clone was counted a single time. The gene calls are TRBV9 and TRBJ1-4; no clear D gene. The CDR3 has 14 residues. V lost 5 bases, J lost 3 bases, and 11 bases lay in between. Germline values: CDR1 SGDLS, CDR2 YYNGEE. The CDR3 reads CASSTGDPNEKLFF. The DNA for the CDR3 is TGTGCCAGCAGTACCGGAGACCCTAATGAAAAACTGTTTTTT.

The chain has TRBV19 and TRBJ1-1, with 8 bases aligning to TRBD1. The germline V gene encodes CDR1 LNHDA and CDR2 SQIVND (reference sequence). The V segment lost 7 bases and the J segment 3 bases; nucleotides outside the gene matches: 16. The CDR3 spans 17 residues. The CDR3 DNA reads TGTGCCAGTATCGCGCTTCTTGGACAGGGAGTGGACACTGAAGCTTTCTTT. Translation gives CASIALLGQGVDTEAFF.

This clone occurred a few times. The chain employs TRBV9 and TRBJ1-2; 8 nucleotides match TRBD1. Germline CDR1 and CDR2: SGDLS and YYNGEE. V shed 4 bases and J 4 bases; nucleotides not matched to a gene: 9. The CDR3 runs to 15 residues. The CDR3 region has the DNA TGTGCCAGCAGCCCGATGGCAGGGGGCCTCTATGGCTACACCTTC. It yields the protein CASSPMAGGLYGYTF.

This clone was found once. The gene calls are TRBV2 and TRBJ2-7, with TRBD1 identical over 7 bases. V was clipped by 7 bases and J by 4 bases; unmatched bases: 7. Per germline, CDR1 SNHLY and CDR2 FYNNEI. The CDR3 runs to 13 residues. The CDR3 loop is CASKSGQTYEQYF. The CDR3 DNA reads TGTGCCAGCAAATCGGGACAGACATACGAGCAGTACTTC.

Only one count was recorded for this clone. In DNA form, the CDR3 reads TGTGCCAGCAGCCGCGGGGGGCCGCAAGAGACCCAGTACTTC. Its protein product is CASSRGGPQETQYF. J is TRBJ2-5 and V is TRBV7-9; TRBD2 aligns across 8 bases. J lost 2 bases, V lost 5 bases, and 4 bases had no gene match. The CDR3 has 14 residues. The germline V gene encodes CDR1 SEHNR and CDR2 FQNEAQ (reference sequence).

The chain is built from TRBV27 and TRBJ2-3; 13 nucleotides line up with TRBD2. Germline-derived CDR1 and CDR2 are MNHEY and SMNVEV (reference sequence). Germline trimming cut 6 bases from V and 5 bases from J; bases unmatched to any gene: 11. This CDR3 is 17 amino acids long. CDR3 residues: CASSSTSGGTLGDTQYF. DNA for the CDR3: TGTGCCAGCAGCTCGACTAGCGGGGGGACCTTGGGAGATACGCAGTATTTT.

The gene calls are TRBV28 and TRBJ2-7; 9 bases are shared with TRBD1. The CDR3 consists of 13 residues. The J segment lost 9 bases and the V segment lost 1 base, leaving 4 bases of the junction unmatched. The V gene's germline CDR1 is MDHEN and CDR2 SYDVKM. This chain's CDR3 is CASSLSTGGWQYF. The CDR3 region has the DNA TGTGCCAGCAGTTTATCGACAGGGGGATGGCAGTACTTC. The full variable domain, with the rest looked up from reference TRBV28 and TRBJ2-7, is DVKVTQSSRYLVKRTGEKVFLECVQDMDHENMFWYRQDPGLGLRLIYFSYDVKMKEKGDIPEGYSVSREKKERFSLILESASTNQTSMYLCASSLSTGGWQYFGPGTRLTVT.